Shown below are 7 T cell receptor beta chains from a single sample sequenced in a study of cytomegalovirus exposure and HLA in healthy donors. The primer mix had 60 Vbeta and 13 Jbeta primers. Only in-frame clones appear in the TCRdb table, and some are missing; sequencing was by immunoSEQ multiplex PCR. The repertoire includes 130,000 or so clones, around nine tenths of them detected once, and under 6.5% sits in the top ten. Material for sequencing was PBMCs. These receptors all come from a woman in her thirties in good health and CMV-seronegative.

This clone has a handful of counts. J is TRBJ2-7 and V is TRBV11-2; no clear D gene. V shed 1 base and J shed 5 bases, with 9 bases lying between them. The CDR3 runs 13 residues. The germline V gene has CDR1 SGHAT and CDR2 FQNNGV. In DNA, the CDR3 is TGTGCCAGCAGCTTAGCGAGTTTCAACGAGCAGTACTTC. It specifies CASSLASFNEQYF.

The chain has TRBV29-1 and TRBJ1-2; D ambiguous. The CDR3 spans 13 residues. Trimming removed 3 bases from V and 3 bases from J, with 11 bases in between. The germline V gene encodes CDR1 SQVTM and CDR2 ANQGSEA. CDR3: CSVDHPGDYGYTF. Here the CDR3 DNA reads TGCAGCGTTGACCATCCCGGTGACTATGGCTACACCTTC.

The chain has TRBV5-8 and TRBJ2-2, with D unclear. This CDR3 contains 15 residues. Germline loops: CDR1 SGHTS, CDR2 YDEGEE. The V end lost 4 bases, the J end lost 1 base, and 11 bases lay between the germline ends. The CDR3 sequence is CASSPGQVNTGELFF. The CDR3 DNA follows: TGTGCCAGCAGCCCCGGCCAGGTGAACACCGGGGAGCTGTTTTTT.

The chain couples TRBV27 to TRBJ2-1; the D gene is possibly TRBD1 (6 bases). V gave up 5 bases and J gave up 3 bases, with 20 bases separating them. The CDR3 has 17 amino acids. The germline V gene has CDR1 MNHEY and CDR2 SMNVEV (reference sequence). CDR3 amino acids: CASSLSGGYRLYNEQFF. In nucleotides, the CDR3 is TGTGCCAGCAGTCTAAGTGGGGGCTACCGACTCTACAATGAGCAGTTCTTC.

The gene calls are TRBV18 and TRBJ2-3; 9 positions match TRBD2. The CDR3 extends over 15 amino acids. Trimming at V came to 5 bases and at J to 1 base, leaving 4 bases not matched to a gene. CDR1 is KGHSH, CDR2 LQKENI, per germline. The CDR3 sequence: CASSARTSGTDTQYF. CDR3 sequence (DNA): TGTGCCAGCTCAGCGCGGACTAGCGGCACAGATACGCAGTATTTT.

This rearrangement joins TRBV9 to TRBJ2-2; a weak D match, TRBD2 (7 bases). This CDR3 spans 15 amino acids. The V and J ends lost 6 bases and 5 bases respectively, with 17 bases between them. Germline CDR1 and CDR2: SGDLS and YYNGEE. The CDR3 protein is CASTPSRGATGELFF. CDR3 coding DNA: TGTGCCAGCACCCCTTCTCGGGGGGCTACCGGGGAGCTGTTTTTT.

The chain has TRBV7-6 and TRBJ1-1; maybe TRBD1 (5 bases). Trimming took off 2 bases at V and 1 base at J, with 11 bases between the two ends. There are 15 residues in the CDR3. Germline CDR1 SGHVS, CDR2 FNYEAQ. This CDR3 is CASSLYRGKNTEAFF. CDR3 DNA sequence: TGTGCCAGCAGCTTATATAGGGGAAAGAACACTGAAGCTTTCTTT.